In this sample, the clone carrying this T cell receptor beta chain turned up a few times. This entry is derived from a study of blood T cell repertoires in COVID-19. Study summary: Spain, Italy and the United States supplied samples that represented acute and convalescent COVID-19. PBMCs, B-cell-depleted T cells, or T cells were the source of the cDNA or gDNA that made up the material.

Per the authors' pipeline: Using reference gene primer amplification, nucleated cell counts were estimated. Assay used: immunoSEQ multiplex PCR; TCRdb lists only in-frame clones, some missing. V and J calls and clone size are copied from that table; D and trimming were computed from the DNA. The sample carries fewer than 250,000 clones, roughly 90% recorded once. Germline CDR1 reads SGHVS; CDR2 reads FQNEAQ. Trimming took 4 bases from V and 8 from J; bases not matched to a gene: 8. The CDR3 spans 15 residues. The sample comprised peripheral blood. The J gene is TRBJ2-3, the V gene TRBV7-8, with 11 bases fitting TRBD2. The sequence came from a man between 70 and 80 years old with acute or convalescent COVID-19. Written as DNA, the CDR3 is TGTGCCAGCAGCTCACGGACTAGCGGGTCGGGTACGCAGTATTTT. This translates into CASSSRTSGSGTQYF.